Listed here are 3 T cell receptor beta chains from one sample, sequenced in a study of T cell changes during pregnancy in multiple sclerosis. Produced via immunoSEQ multiplex PCR; TCRdb's table is partial and in-frame only. The sample holds tens of thousands of clones, about 89% seen once. This material consisted of CD8+ T cells from peripheral blood mononuclear cells, taken in the second trimester of pregnancy. All receptors derive from a female donor with multiple sclerosis, enrolled in a pregnancy study.

The chain links TRBV27 to TRBJ2-1, with TRBD2 as a possible D gene (5 bases). The CDR3 covers 13 residues. CDR1 and CDR2 from the germline V gene are MNHEY and SMNVEV (reference sequence). V was pared by 5 bases and J by 7 bases, with 12 bases between. The DNA for the CDR3 is TGTGCCAGCAGTACACTAGGACCGAATGAGCAGTTCTTC. Its protein product is CASSTLGPNEQFF.

The chain couples TRBV27 to TRBJ1-5, with D perhaps TRBD1 (6 bases). CDR3 length: 14 amino acids. Germline V gene data show CDR1 as MNHEY and CDR2 as SMNVEV (reference sequence). V dropped 0 bases and J dropped 5 bases, with 8 bases sitting between them. CDR3 DNA sequence: TGTGCCAGCAGTTTATCACAGGGTTATCAGCCCCAGCATTTT. It encodes CASSLSQGYQPQHF.

The chain recombines TRBV6-1 with TRBJ2-7; 7 nucleotides align to TRBD1. CDR1 MNHNS and CDR2 SASEGT come from the germline V gene. V lost 6 bases to trimming and J lost 2 bases; unmatched junction nucleotides: 7. The CDR3 contains 14 residues. The CDR3 bases are TGTGCCAGCAGCCCTACGACAGGGACCTACGAGCAGTACTTC. Amino acids: CASSPTTGTYEQYF.